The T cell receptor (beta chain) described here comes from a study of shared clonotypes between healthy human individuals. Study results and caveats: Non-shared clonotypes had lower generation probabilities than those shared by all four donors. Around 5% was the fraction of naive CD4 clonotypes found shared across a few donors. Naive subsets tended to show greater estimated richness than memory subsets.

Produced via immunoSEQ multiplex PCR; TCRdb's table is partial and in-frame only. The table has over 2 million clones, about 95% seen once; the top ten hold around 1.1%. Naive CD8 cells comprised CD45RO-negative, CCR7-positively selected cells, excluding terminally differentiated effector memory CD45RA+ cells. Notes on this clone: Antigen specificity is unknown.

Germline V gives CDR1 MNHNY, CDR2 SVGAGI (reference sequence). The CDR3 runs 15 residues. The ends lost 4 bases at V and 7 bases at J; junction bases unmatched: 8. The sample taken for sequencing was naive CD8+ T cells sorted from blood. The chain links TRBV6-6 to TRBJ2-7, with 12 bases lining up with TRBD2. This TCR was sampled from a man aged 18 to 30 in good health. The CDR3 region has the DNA TGTGCCAGCAGTTCGCTAGCGGGGGGGCTCACGGAGCAGTACTTC. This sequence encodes CASSSLAGGLTEQYF.